The 17 T cell receptor beta chains presented below share a single source sample, sequenced in a study of cytomegalovirus exposure and HLA in healthy donors. PCR amplification relied on 60 Vbeta primers (plus 13 Jbeta primers). The assay was immunoSEQ multiplex PCR, and TCRdb's table has in-frame clones only and misses some. The sample lists 150,000 or so clones, roughly 80% occurring once. The sequenced material came from PBMCs. These receptors were obtained from a man aged 40-55 years in good health and CMV-seronegative.

This chain uses TRBV7-9 with TRBJ2-5, with D perhaps TRBD1 (6 bases). The CDR3 has 15 residues. V lost 1 base and J 1 base, leaving 10 bases between the germline ends. Germline V lookup: CDR1 SEHNR, CDR2 FQNEAQ (reference sequence). CDR3 region: CASSLGQGFQETQYF. For the CDR3, the DNA is TGTGCCAGCAGCTTAGGCCAGGGGTTCCAAGAGACCCAGTACTTC.

The V call is TRBV4-2, the J call TRBJ1-3, with D possibly matching TRBD1 (5 bases). V was clipped by 4 bases and J by 0 bases, with 13 bases between them. The CDR3 consists of 16 residues. Per germline, CDR1 LGHNA and CDR2 YNFKEQ. The CDR3 spells CASSPRDSLSGNTIYF. CDR3 nucleotides: TGTGCCAGCAGCCCCCGGGACTCCCTCTCTGGAAACACCATATATTTT.

This clone came up a few times. This chain joins TRBV7-3 and TRBJ1-5; D gene ambiguous. Germline V CDR1 and CDR2: SGHTA, FQGTGA. The CDR3 covers 12 residues. Trimming stripped 4 bases from V and 9 bases from J, with 10 bases between. The CDR3 region has the DNA TGTGCCAGCAGCTCGGGTTTCTGGCCCCAGCATTTT. Protein product: CASSSGFWPQHF.

There are a few counts of this clone. The chain combines TRBV4-2 with TRBJ1-4, with D maybe TRBD1 (5 bases). Germline lookup yields CDR1 LGHNA and CDR2 YNFKEQ. Trimming left V 0 bases short and J 0 bases short, with 5 bases between. This CDR3 has 15 amino acids. The CDR3 sequence is CASSQEGATNEKLFF. The CDR3 DNA reads as TGTGCCAGCAGCCAAGAAGGGGCAACTAATGAAAAACTGTTTTTT.

The chain joins TRBV5-1 to TRBJ2-3; 10 bases align to TRBD2. This CDR3 has 15 amino acids. The ends lost 3 bases at V and 3 bases at J; junction bases unmatched: 4. Germline V lookup: CDR1 SGHRS, CDR2 YFSETQ. CDR3 sequence reads: CASSSRTSGTDTQYF. Written as DNA, the CDR3 is TGCGCCAGCAGCTCTCGGACTAGCGGTACAGATACGCAGTATTTT.

The chain couples TRBV28 to TRBJ2-1; TRBD2 matches 8 bases. CDR3 size: 17 residues. Germline lookup yields CDR1 MDHEN and CDR2 SYDVKM. With V trimmed by 5 bases and J by 3 bases, 12 bases remained unmatched. The CDR3 DNA reads TGTGCCAGCAGTCTCCCTCAAGGGAGCGGGGGCTACAATGAGCAGTTCTTC. Encoded protein: CASSLPQGSGGYNEQFF.

This clone showed up just once. As DNA, the CDR3 is TGCAGCGTTGAAGGAATCGGGGGAATGGGCACAGATACGCAGTATTTT. Translation: CSVEGIGGMGTDTQYF. This sequence joins TRBV29-1 and TRBJ2-3; tentatively, D is TRBD2 (6 bases). The CDR3 is 16 residues long. Per germline, CDR1 SQVTM and CDR2 ANQGSEA. V was shortened by 1 base and J by 1 base, with 15 bases between the two germline ends.

The CDR3 nucleotides are TGTGCCAGCAGCACGGACCCGGGGGGAAACACCATATATTTT. Translation: CASSTDPGGNTIYF. The chain joins TRBV5-4 to TRBJ1-3; D unclear. The germline V and J ends were trimmed by 4 bases and 4 bases, with 12 bases remaining between them. Germline values: CDR1 SGHNT, CDR2 YYREEE (reference sequence). This CDR3 has 14 amino acids.

The chain combines TRBV30 with TRBJ1-5, with 10 nucleotides matching TRBD1. The germline V gene has CDR1 GTSNPN and CDR2 SVGIG (reference sequence). The CDR3 sequence is 16 residues long. V lost 3 bases, J lost 4 bases, and 9 bases stayed unmatched. The CDR3, as DNA: TGTGCCTGGAGAGATAAACCGGGACAGGGGAATCAGCCCCAGCATTTT. Translation gives CAWRDKPGQGNQPQHF.

The chain joins TRBV5-6 to TRBJ1-6; D may be TRBD1 (5 bases). The V and J ends lost 0 bases and 6 bases respectively, with 10 bases between them. The CDR3 is 15 residues long. Germline V gene lookup returns CDR1 SGHDT and CDR2 YYEEEE. The CDR3 bases are TGTGCCAGCAGCTTGGTACAGGCCCGTAATTCACCCCTCCACTTT. Protein: CASSLVQARNSPLHF.

This clone was picked up one time. One end of the junction varies from germline; a read error may be responsible. This CDR3 reads CASSLASTGNYGYTF. The CDR3 region has the DNA TGTGCCAGCAGCCTAGCCTCCACAGGGAATTATGGCTACACCTTC. The chain links TRBV7-8 to TRBJ1-2; a possible D gene is TRBD1 (6 bases). This CDR3 comprises 15 residues. CDR1 and CDR2 (germline): SGHVS, FQNEAQ.

This clone was counted a few times. The V and J genes are TRBV6-1 and TRBJ1-6; D is uncertain. Germline V gene sequence: CDR1 MNHNS, CDR2 SASEGT. There are 15 residues in the CDR3. V was pared by 3 bases and J by 8 bases, with 14 bases between. Written as DNA, the CDR3 is TGTGCCAGCAGTGATTCGAGGTTGGTGGATTCACCCCTCCACTTT. It translates to CASSDSRLVDSPLHF.

This rearrangement joins TRBV19 to TRBJ2-5, with 12 bases fitting TRBD2. Germline V gene data show CDR1 as LNHDA and CDR2 as SQIVND (reference sequence). The CDR3 length is 17 residues. The junction had 12 bases not matched to a gene; V was cut back by 5 bases and J by 5 bases. CDR3 nucleotides: TGTGCCAGTAGTCAAGTTTCTAGCGGGGGGGCGGGGGAGACCCAGTACTTC. It encodes CASSQVSSGGAGETQYF.

The sample holds a few counts of this clone. This sequence joins TRBV4-1 and TRBJ2-5; 7 bases map to TRBD1. The germline V gene has CDR1 MGHRA and CDR2 YSYEKL. V gave up 1 base and J gave up 11 bases; unmatched junction bases: 13. The CDR3 spans 15 residues. The CDR3 spells CASSQVPQGKRGQYF. CDR3 DNA: TGCGCCAGCAGCCAAGTGCCACAGGGGAAGAGAGGACAGTACTTC.

The CDR3: CASSSRPTGENTEAFF. DNA for the CDR3: TGCGCCAGCAGCTCACGACCCACAGGGGAGAACACTGAAGCTTTCTTT. The chain has TRBV5-1 and TRBJ1-1; 7 positions match TRBD1. After removal of 3 bases from V and 1 base from J, the junction contained 9 bases not matched to a gene. Germline V gene lookup returns CDR1 SGHRS and CDR2 YFSETQ. CDR3 length: 16 amino acids.

Only a few counts were recorded for this clone. The genes are TRBV19 and TRBJ1-2, with TRBD1 matching over 7 bases. Losses at the gene ends were 4 bases for V and 6 bases for J; bases not matched to a gene: 11. Germline V CDR1 and CDR2: LNHDA, SQIVND (reference sequence). The CDR3 is 15 amino acids. DNA for the CDR3: TGTGCCAGTAGTAGGGACAGTGTGTATCGGAATGGCTACACCTTC. The encoded protein is CASSRDSVYRNGYTF.

The chain employs TRBV10-2 and TRBJ1-2; TRBD1 matches 8 bases. Looked up from germline, CDR1 is WSHSY and CDR2 is SAAADI. Trimming removed 6 bases from V and 4 bases from J; junction bases left unmatched: 7. The CDR3 length is 14 residues. The chain's CDR3 is CASREGQGTYGYTF. In DNA, the CDR3 is TGCGCCAGCAGAGAAGGACAGGGTACCTATGGCTACACCTTC.